The 12 T cell receptor beta chains below were found in one sample sequenced in a study of cytomegalovirus exposure and HLA in healthy donors. This PCR relied on a set of 60 Vbeta primers and 13 Jbeta primers. Clones were read by immunoSEQ multiplex PCR, and TCRdb kept only the in-frame ones, dropping some. The sample lists some 90,000 clones; about 70% were seen once. The sequenced sample was PBMCs. These TCRs come from a man aged 40-49 years in good health and CMV-seronegative.

As for this clone: A read error may account for a junction end that differs from germline. Additional DNA sequences in this sample encode the identical CDR3. The rearrangement joins TRBV5-1 to TRBJ1-2; a weak D match, TRBD1 (5 bases). Germline V lookup: CDR1 SGHRS, CDR2 YFSETQ. This CDR3 is 13 amino acids long. In DNA form, the CDR3 reads TGCGCCAGCGGGGACTGGGGGGAATATGGTTACACCTTC. This gives the protein CASGDWGEYGYTF.

The rearrangement links TRBV5-1 to TRBJ2-5, with TRBD1 identical over 7 bases. V trimming: 0 bases; J trimming: 2 bases; junction bases outside the gene matches: 1. Germline CDR1 and CDR2: SGHRS and YFSETQ. This CDR3 has 14 amino acids. CDR3 in DNA: TGCGCCAGCAGCTTGGGGGGACAGCAAGAGACCCAGTACTTC. Translated: CASSLGGQQETQYF.

V is TRBV30 and J is TRBJ2-7; weak D call: TRBD2 (7 bases). V was cut by 2 bases and J by 5 bases, with 13 bases left in between. The CDR3 covers 13 residues. Germline V CDR1 and CDR2: GTSNPN, SVGIG (reference sequence). CDR3 amino acids: CAWSWGGLDEQYF. The CDR3 DNA follows: TGTGCCTGGAGTTGGGGGGGGCTGGACGAGCAGTACTTC.

V is TRBV29-1 and J is TRBJ1-1, with a weak D call TRBD1 (5 bases). CDR1 SQVTM and CDR2 ANQGSEA come from the germline V gene. The CDR3 covers 13 residues. V was pared by 4 bases and J by 5 bases, with 14 bases between. CDR3 nucleotides: TGCAGCGTTGGTGGGGCGCGGGGGACTGAAGCTTTCTTT. This codes for CSVGGARGTEAFF.

The gene calls are TRBV10-3 and TRBJ2-5; D is possibly TRBD1 (6 bases). With the DNA end fitting TRBJ2-7 better, the J assignment may be wrong. The CDR3 extends over 15 amino acids. Germline CDR1 and CDR2: ENHRY and SYGVKD. CDR3 in DNA: TGTGCCATCAGTGCGGACAGCTTAGGGTCCTACGAGCAGTACTTC. This gives the protein CAISADSLGSYEQYF.

This CDR3 reads CASSDRGLDEQYF. CDR3 nucleotide sequence: TGTGCCAGCAGTGACAGGGGTCTCGACGAGCAGTACTTC. V gene TRBV25-1 combines with J gene TRBJ2-7, with D possibly matching TRBD1 (6 bases). Germline lookup yields CDR1 MGHDK and CDR2 SYGVNS. CDR3 length: 13 amino acids. V was clipped by 3 bases and J by 5 bases, with 11 bases between them.

The chain combines TRBV2 with TRBJ2-3; 8 bases line up with TRBD2. This CDR3 comprises 14 residues. Per the germline V gene, CDR1 is SNHLY and CDR2 is FYNNEI. Trimming at V came to 7 bases and at J to 6 bases, leaving 9 bases not matched to a gene. The CDR3 loop is CASKVAGLRDTQYF. As DNA, the CDR3 is TGTGCCAGCAAGGTAGCGGGGCTACGGGATACGCAGTATTTT.

This clone was picked up a small number of times. The chain has TRBV4-3 and TRBJ1-1; maybe TRBD1 (5 bases). Germline V gene sequence: CDR1 LGHNA, CDR2 YSLEER. The ends were cut back, 0 bases at V and 4 bases at J, with 6 bases in the middle. This CDR3 has 13 amino acids. The CDR3 DNA reads as TGCGCCAGCAGCCAAGATCAGGGCACTGAAGCTTTCTTT. Translated: CASSQDQGTEAFF.

The V call is TRBV6-5, the J call TRBJ1-2, with 9 positions matching TRBD1. The trim removed 2 bases at V and 4 bases at J, leaving 5 bases unmatched. The CDR3 is made up of 15 amino acids. Germline-derived CDR1 and CDR2 are MNHEY and SVGAGI. The CDR3 protein is CASSYRQGDSYGYTF. The CDR3, as DNA: TGTGCCAGCAGTTACAGACAGGGGGATTCCTATGGCTACACCTTC.

This clone was seen a handful of times. The V call is TRBV15, the J call TRBJ2-7; D possibly corresponds to TRBD2 (5 bases). This CDR3 contains 15 residues. Per the germline V gene, CDR1 is LNHNV and CDR2 is YYDKDF (reference sequence). Trimming cost V 5 bases and J 3 bases, with 17 bases left between them. The CDR3 spells CATSAEGRQIYEQYF. In DNA, the CDR3 is TGTGCCACCAGCGCAGAGGGCAGGCAGATCTACGAGCAGTACTTC.

The sample holds a few counts of this clone. The CDR3 region has the DNA TGTGCCAGCAGTATCCTGACTAGACAAGAGACCCAGTACTTC. It translates to CASSILTRQETQYF. The J gene is TRBJ2-5, the V gene TRBV6-6, with D maybe TRBD2 (6 bases). V was shortened by 5 bases and J by 2 bases, with 12 bases between the two germline ends. Germline values: CDR1 MNHNY, CDR2 SVGAGI (reference sequence). This CDR3 has 14 residues.

The chain employs TRBV18 and TRBJ1-5; no clear D gene. The CDR3 has 13 amino acids. CDR1 and CDR2 from the germline V gene are KGHSH and LQKENI. Trimming took 6 bases from V and 5 from J, leaving 11 bases between them. For the CDR3, the DNA is TGTGCCAGCTCTACGGGGAGGGATCAGCCCCAGCATTTT. Encoded protein: CASSTGRDQPQHF.